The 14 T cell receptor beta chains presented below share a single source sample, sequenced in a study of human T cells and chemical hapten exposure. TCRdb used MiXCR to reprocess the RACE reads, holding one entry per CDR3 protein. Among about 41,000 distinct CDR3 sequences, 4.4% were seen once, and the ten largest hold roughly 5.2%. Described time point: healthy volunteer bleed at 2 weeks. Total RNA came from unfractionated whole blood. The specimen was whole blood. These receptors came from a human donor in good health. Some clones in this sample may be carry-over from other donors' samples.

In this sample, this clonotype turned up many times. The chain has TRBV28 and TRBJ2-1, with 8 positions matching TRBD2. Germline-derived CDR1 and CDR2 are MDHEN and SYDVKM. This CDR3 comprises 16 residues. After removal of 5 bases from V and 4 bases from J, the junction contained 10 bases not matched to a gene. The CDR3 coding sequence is TGTGCCAGCAGTAGCGGGAGTCGCCCCCTTTACAATGAGCAGTTCTTC. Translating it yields CASSSGSRPLYNEQFF.

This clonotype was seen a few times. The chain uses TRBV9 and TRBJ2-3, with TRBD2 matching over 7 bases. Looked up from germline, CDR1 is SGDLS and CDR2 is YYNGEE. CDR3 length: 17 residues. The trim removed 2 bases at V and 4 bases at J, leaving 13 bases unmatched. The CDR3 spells CASSVAGFSAGPDTQYF. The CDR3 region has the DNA TGTGCCAGCAGCGTCGCTGGATTCTCAGCGGGACCAGATACGCAGTATTTT.

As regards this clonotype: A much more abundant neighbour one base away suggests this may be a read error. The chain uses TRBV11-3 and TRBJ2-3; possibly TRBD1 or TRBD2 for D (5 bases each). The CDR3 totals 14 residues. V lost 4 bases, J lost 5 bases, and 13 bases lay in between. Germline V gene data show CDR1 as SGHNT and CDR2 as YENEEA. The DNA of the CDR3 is TGTGCCAGCAGCTCGGGGACCCCCCTAGATACGCAGTATTTT. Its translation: CASSSGTPLDTQYF.

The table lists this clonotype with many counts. The CDR3 bases are TGTGCCAGCAGTTTCAGGAGGGCGGCCCCAAACACTGAAGCTTTCTTT. The encoded protein is CASSFRRAAPNTEAFF. This chain connects TRBV12-3 or TRBV12-4 to TRBJ1-1, with D unclear. The CDR3 totals 16 residues. With 3 bases removed from V and 2 bases from J, the gap between germline ends came to 16 bases.

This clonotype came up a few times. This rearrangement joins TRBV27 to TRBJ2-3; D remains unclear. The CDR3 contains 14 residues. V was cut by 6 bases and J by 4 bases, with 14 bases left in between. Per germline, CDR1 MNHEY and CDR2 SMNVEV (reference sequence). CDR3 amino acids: CASSGGARSDTQYF. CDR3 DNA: TGTGCCAGCAGCGGCGGTGCTAGATCAGATACGCAGTATTTT.

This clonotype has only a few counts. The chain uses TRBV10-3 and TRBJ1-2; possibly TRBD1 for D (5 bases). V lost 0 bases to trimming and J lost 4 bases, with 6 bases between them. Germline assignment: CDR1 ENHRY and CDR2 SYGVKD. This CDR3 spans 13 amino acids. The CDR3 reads CAISESGGYGYTF. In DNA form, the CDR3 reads TGTGCCATCAGTGAGTCGGGGGGCTATGGCTACACCTTC.

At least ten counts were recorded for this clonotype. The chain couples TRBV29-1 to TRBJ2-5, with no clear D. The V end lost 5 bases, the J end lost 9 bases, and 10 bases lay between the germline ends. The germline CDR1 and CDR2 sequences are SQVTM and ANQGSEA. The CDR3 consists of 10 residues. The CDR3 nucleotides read TGCAGCGTTTTCGCCTCCGCCCAGTACTTC. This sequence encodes CSVFASAQYF. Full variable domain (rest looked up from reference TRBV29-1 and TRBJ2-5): SAVISQKPSRDICQRGTSLTIQCQVDSQVTMMFWYRQQPGQSLTLIATANQGSEATYESGFVIDKFPISRPNLTFSTLTVSNMSPEDSSIYLCSVFASAQYFGPGTRLLVL.

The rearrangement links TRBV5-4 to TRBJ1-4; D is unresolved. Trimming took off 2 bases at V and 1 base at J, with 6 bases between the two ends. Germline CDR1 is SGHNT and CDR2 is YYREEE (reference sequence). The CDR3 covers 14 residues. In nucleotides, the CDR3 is TGTGCCAGCAGCTTAGGACGAACTAATGAAAAACTGTTTTTT. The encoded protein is CASSLGRTNEKLFF.

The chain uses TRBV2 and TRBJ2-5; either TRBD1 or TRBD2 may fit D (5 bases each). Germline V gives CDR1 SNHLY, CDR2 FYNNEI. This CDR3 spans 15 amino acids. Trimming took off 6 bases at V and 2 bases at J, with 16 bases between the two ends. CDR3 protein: CASRRGQQTQETQYF. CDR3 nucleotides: TGTGCCAGCAGGAGGGGTCAACAAACTCAAGAGACCCAGTACTTC.

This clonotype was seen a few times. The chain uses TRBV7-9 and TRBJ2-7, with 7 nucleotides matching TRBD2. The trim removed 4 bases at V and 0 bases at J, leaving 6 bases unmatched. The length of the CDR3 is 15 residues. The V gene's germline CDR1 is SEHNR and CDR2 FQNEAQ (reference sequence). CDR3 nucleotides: TGTGCCAGCAGCTCCGCGGGAGTAGGCTCCTACGAGCAGTACTTC. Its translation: CASSSAGVGSYEQYF.

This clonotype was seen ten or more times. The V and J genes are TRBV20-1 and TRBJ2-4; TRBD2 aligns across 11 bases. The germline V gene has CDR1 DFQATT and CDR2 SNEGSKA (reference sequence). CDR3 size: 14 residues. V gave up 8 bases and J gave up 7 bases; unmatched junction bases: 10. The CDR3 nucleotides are TGCAGTCCACTAGCGGGAGCCCCGGTTAACATTCAGTACTTC. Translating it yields CSPLAGAPVNIQYF.

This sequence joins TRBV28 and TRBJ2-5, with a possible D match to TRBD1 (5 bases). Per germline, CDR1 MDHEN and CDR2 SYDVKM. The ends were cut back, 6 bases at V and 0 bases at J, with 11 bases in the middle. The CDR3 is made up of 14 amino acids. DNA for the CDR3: TGTGCCAGCAGCCAGACAGTGTACCAAGAGACCCAGTACTTC. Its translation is CASSQTVYQETQYF.

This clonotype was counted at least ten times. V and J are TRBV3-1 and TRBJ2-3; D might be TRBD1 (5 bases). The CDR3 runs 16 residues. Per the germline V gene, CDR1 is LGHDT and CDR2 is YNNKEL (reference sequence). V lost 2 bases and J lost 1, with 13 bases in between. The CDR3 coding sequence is TGTGCCAGCAGCCAACGTACTTGGGGCCGCACAGATACGCAGTATTTT. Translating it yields CASSQRTWGRTDTQYF.

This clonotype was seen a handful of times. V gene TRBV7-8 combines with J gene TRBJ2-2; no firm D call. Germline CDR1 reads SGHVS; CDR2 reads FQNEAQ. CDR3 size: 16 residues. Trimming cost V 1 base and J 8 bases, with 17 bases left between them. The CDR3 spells CASSLVPHTGLGELFF. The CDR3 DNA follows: TGTGCCAGCAGCTTAGTTCCTCATACCGGGTTGGGGGAGCTGTTTTTT.